One sample yielded the 31 T cell receptor beta chains listed below, sequenced in a study of T-cell memory formation after mild COVID-19. A single record per CDR3 protein comes from TCRdb applying MiXCR to the 5' RACE reads. The sample holds roughly 52,000 distinct CDR3 sequences, more than 8% seen once. Sequenced material: PBMCs or a T cell subset sorted from them (not recorded which). Receptors originate from a man between 18 and 29 years old who had mild COVID-19 (a few samples of this study predate the infection). Cell type and time point are not known.

This clonotype was counted many times. V gene TRBV25-1 combines with J gene TRBJ2-5; either TRBD1 or TRBD2 may supply D (6 bases each). V lost 1 base, J lost 6 bases, and 9 bases lay in between. This CDR3 is 13 amino acids long. In germline, CDR1 is MGHDK, CDR2 SYGVNS. The DNA of the CDR3 is TGTGCCAGCAGTGAATGGGGGGCGCAGACCCAGTACTTC. It translates to CASSEWGAQTQYF.

The CDR3 sequence is CASSREGEQYV. Written as DNA, the CDR3 is TGTGCCAGCTCTAGGGAGGGCGAGCAGTACGTC. The chain links TRBV6-2 or TRBV6-3 to TRBJ2-7; TRBD2 agrees at 7 bases. Looked up from germline, CDR1 is MNHEY and CDR2 is SVGEGT. With 8 bases clipped from V and 6 bases from J, the junction kept 4 bases outside the gene matches. The CDR3 runs to 11 residues.

The chain carries TRBV5-1 and TRBJ1-4; D uncertain. Germline-derived CDR1 and CDR2 are SGHRS and YFSETQ. This CDR3 has 13 amino acids. With 0 bases removed from V and 6 bases from J, the gap between germline ends came to 6 bases. CDR3 region: CASSLAPDEKLFF. In nucleotides, the CDR3 is TGCGCCAGCAGCTTGGCCCCGGATGAAAAACTGTTTTTT.

This clonotype has a handful of counts. The chain joins TRBV28 to TRBJ2-3, with D tentatively TRBD1 or TRBD2 (5 bases each). Germline CDR1 reads MDHEN; CDR2 reads SYDVKM. Trimming stripped 6 bases from V and 6 bases from J, with 22 bases between. The CDR3 has 16 amino acids. CDR3 region: CASSPLGVAAYDTQYF. The CDR3 DNA is TGTGCCAGCAGCCCCCTGGGGGTAGCAGCCTATGATACGCAGTATTTT.

The J gene is TRBJ2-5, the V gene TRBV20-1; D is undetermined. The CDR3 covers 13 residues. V dropped 3 bases and J dropped 1 base, with 9 bases sitting between them. Germline values: CDR1 DFQATT, CDR2 SNEGSKA (reference sequence). The CDR3 loop reads CSARQSLQETQYF. The CDR3 DNA is TGCAGTGCTAGGCAGTCCCTCCAAGAGACCCAGTACTTC.

This clonotype has only a few counts. The chain is built from TRBV2 and TRBJ1-6; possibly TRBD1 for D (6 bases). Germline values: CDR1 SNHLY, CDR2 FYNNEI. Trimming cost V 6 bases and J 11 bases, with 23 bases left between them. CDR3 length: 16 residues. The CDR3 nucleotides read TGTGCCAGCAGCTCCACAGGGATTGGCCTCGGGGCACCCCTCCACTTT. Translation: CASSSTGIGLGAPLHF.

The gene calls are TRBV6-6 and TRBJ1-5, with no clear D. Deletions cut 2 bases from V and 5 bases from J, with 10 bases between. There are 14 residues in the CDR3. CDR1 MNHNY and CDR2 SVGAGI come from the germline V gene (reference sequence). CDR3 residues: CASSYRAGDQPQHF. DNA of the CDR3: TGTGCCAGCAGTTACAGGGCTGGTGATCAGCCCCAGCATTTT.

The rearrangement uses TRBV28 and TRBJ2-6, with D possibly TRBD2 on 5 matching bases. The CDR3 has 17 amino acids. The V and J ends lost 5 bases and 3 bases respectively, with 17 bases between them. Germline assignment: CDR1 MDHEN and CDR2 SYDVKM. The CDR3 loop reads CASSLGRHGVGANVLTF. The CDR3 nucleotides are TGTGCCAGCAGTCTCGGTCGGCACGGGGTTGGGGCCAACGTCCTGACTTTC.

Only a few counts were recorded for this clonotype. The V gene is TRBV7-3, the J gene TRBJ1-6; D not resolved. CDR1 SGHTA and CDR2 FQGTGA come from the germline V gene. CDR3 length equals 12 residues. V lost 3 bases and J lost 10, with 7 bases in between. The CDR3 DNA reads TGTGCCAGCAGCTTCCCGGACTCACCCCTCCACTTT. As protein: CASSFPDSPLHF. The full variable domain, completed using reference TRBV7-3 and TRBJ1-6, is GAGVSQTPSNKVTEKGKYVELRCDPISGHTALYWYRQSLGQGPEFLIYFQGTGAADDSGLPNDRFFAVRPEGSVSTLKIQRTERGDSAVYLCASSFPDSPLHFGNGTRLTVT.

This clonotype was recorded a few times. J is TRBJ1-1 and V is TRBV6-5; TRBD1 is a possible D gene (6 bases). CDR1 is MNHEY and CDR2 is SVGAGI in the germline V gene. V was cut by 0 bases and J by 5 bases, with 19 bases left in between. The CDR3 runs to 17 residues. The CDR3 region is CASSYSMGSGADTEAFF. The CDR3 nucleotides read TGTGCCAGCAGTTACTCGATGGGGTCGGGGGCGGATACTGAAGCTTTCTTT.

This clonotype appeared many times. This chain's CDR3 is CASSSFSGQKTYNEQFF. CDR3 bases: TGTGCCAGCAGTTCCTTCTCAGGACAGAAGACCTACAATGAGCAGTTCTTC. This chain connects TRBV6-2 or TRBV6-3 to TRBJ2-1, with D perhaps matching TRBD1 (6 bases). V was trimmed by 4 bases and J by 2 bases, leaving 18 bases between them. CDR1 and CDR2 (germline): MNHEY, SVGEGT. This CDR3 is 17 amino acids long.

This clonotype turned up a few times. This chain joins TRBV5-1 and TRBJ2-3, with TRBD2 identical over 10 bases. CDR1 is SGHRS and CDR2 is YFSETQ in the germline V gene. The CDR3 runs to 17 residues. V dropped 7 bases and J dropped 1; count of bases not matched to a gene: 12. CDR3 amino acids: CASGDLAGDPGTDTQYF. The CDR3 DNA sequence: TGCGCCAGCGGCGATCTAGCGGGGGACCCCGGCACAGATACGCAGTATTTT.

The genes are TRBV4-1 and TRBJ2-5; 7 positions agree with TRBD1. The CDR3 extends over 14 amino acids. CDR1 is MGHRA and CDR2 is YSYEKL in the germline V gene. Trimming removed 2 bases from V and 4 bases from J; junction bases left unmatched: 4. The CDR3 nucleotides read TGCGCCAGCAGCCAAAACAGGGGCGGAGAGACCCAGTACTTC. Encoded protein: CASSQNRGGETQYF.

This clonotype was recorded a few times. The rearrangement joins TRBV7-2 to TRBJ1-2; 8 bases are a match to TRBD1. V was clipped by 5 bases and J by 8 bases; unmatched bases: 7. Germline values: CDR1 SGHTA, CDR2 FQGNSA. CDR3 length: 13 residues. In DNA form, the CDR3 reads TGTGCCAGCAGCCGGACAGGGAACTGGGGCTACACCTTC. As protein: CASSRTGNWGYTF.

This clonotype was seen only a few times. This rearrangement joins TRBV12-3 or TRBV12-4 to TRBJ2-3; D is possibly TRBD2 (6 bases). The CDR3 covers 18 residues. Deletions cut 4 bases from V and 1 base from J, with 21 bases between. The CDR3: CASSSVRGSAWGTDTQYF. The DNA of the CDR3 is TGTGCCAGCAGTTCAGTCCGGGGGTCGGCTTGGGGCACAGATACGCAGTATTTT.

In this sample, this clonotype turned up a few times. The chain has TRBV7-2 and TRBJ2-1, with 9 bases fitting TRBD2. The length of the CDR3 is 15 residues. J lost 6 bases, V lost 0 bases, and 3 bases had no gene match. Germline lookup yields CDR1 SGHTA and CDR2 FQGNSA. The CDR3 is CASSLAWRGGNEQFF. The CDR3 bases are TGTGCCAGCAGCTTAGCCTGGCGGGGGGGCAATGAGCAGTTCTTC.

The chain has TRBV5-1 and TRBJ2-5; TRBD1 is a possible D gene (5 bases). Germline V gene data show CDR1 as SGHRS and CDR2 as YFSETQ. Trimming took 2 bases from V and 10 from J, leaving 15 bases between them. CDR3 length: 13 amino acids. The CDR3 protein is CASSFQGPLDQYF. The CDR3 DNA reads as TGCGCCAGCAGCTTTCAGGGCCCCTTGGACCAGTACTTC.

This clonotype was seen a handful of times. The DNA is left out, because the CDR3 cannot be placed on it with certainty; the CDR3 is given as TCRdb lists it. The gene calls are TRBV7-5 and TRBJ1-1; TRBD1 reflects the table's D call only, with no check against the DNA. TRBV7-5 is a recognized pseudogene. The CDR3 is made up of 19 amino acids, end residues included. The CDR3 loop is CISVPEAPPPDTPRGEAFF.

V is TRBV4-3 and J is TRBJ1-4, with 9 positions matching TRBD1. The CDR3 is 19 residues long. V was pared by 0 bases and J by 2 bases, with 10 bases of the junction left unmatched. Germline-derived CDR1 and CDR2 are LGHNA and YSLEER. CDR3 sequence (DNA): TGCGCCAGCAGCCAAGAAACCCACAGGGGGCGGGATACTAATGAAAAACTGTTTTTT. Translating it yields CASSQETHRGRDTNEKLFF.

The chain links TRBV4-1 to TRBJ2-5; 14 nucleotides line up with TRBD2. This CDR3 contains 17 residues. The germline gives CDR1 MGHRA, CDR2 YSYEKL. With V trimmed by 1 base and J by 2 bases, 3 bases remained unmatched. The CDR3 spells CASSQAGLAGGQETQYF. CDR3 sequence (DNA): TGCGCCAGCAGCCAAGCCGGACTAGCGGGGGGTCAAGAGACCCAGTACTTC.

This chain links TRBV5-1 with TRBJ2-2; 11 bases fit TRBD1. Germline lookup yields CDR1 SGHRS and CDR2 YFSETQ. The V segment lost 4 bases and the J segment 3 bases; nucleotides outside the gene matches: 2. CDR3 length: 15 residues. The CDR3, as DNA: TGCGCCAGCAGCCCGGGACAGGGGGACACCGGGGAGCTGTTTTTT. Translation: CASSPGQGDTGELFF.

The gene calls are TRBV7-2 and TRBJ2-3; no reliable D call. Looked up from germline, CDR1 is SGHTA and CDR2 is FQGNSA. The V gene lost 2 bases and the J gene lost 5 bases, with 17 bases spanning the gap. The CDR3 is 16 residues long. The CDR3 nucleotides read TGTGCCAGCAGCTTAATCTGGGCTAGTCTAGGAGATACGCAGTATTTT. This encodes CASSLIWASLGDTQYF.

This clonotype showed up many times. The V call is TRBV2, the J call TRBJ2-5; D perhaps matches TRBD1 (6 bases). Germline V lookup: CDR1 SNHLY, CDR2 FYNNEI. The CDR3 has 12 residues. Trimming left V 7 bases short and J 2 bases short, with 8 bases between. CDR3 sequence (DNA): TGTGCCAGCATCAGGGGACAAGAGACCCAGTACTTC. It translates to CASIRGQETQYF.

This clonotype has only a few counts. The chain couples TRBV21-1 to TRBJ2-1; TRBD1 is the table's D call, not checked against the DNA. TRBV21-1 is deemed a pseudogene. The CDR3 consists of 16 residues. The DNA of the CDR3 is TGTGCCAGCAGCAAAACCGGGACAAGGGATATCGATGAGCAGTTCTTC. Translating it yields CASSKTGTRDIDEQFF.

This clonotype was detected only a few times. The rearrangement links TRBV30 to TRBJ2-1, with a possible D match to TRBD1 (6 bases). Germline V lookup: CDR1 GTSNPN, CDR2 SVGIG (reference sequence). Deletions cut 0 bases from V and 6 bases from J, with 9 bases between. The CDR3 runs 13 residues. The CDR3 DNA is TGTGCCTGGAGTGTACAGGGTATCAATGAGCAGTTCTTC. Its translation is CAWSVQGINEQFF.

This clonotype was observed a few times. The chain carries TRBV7-2 and TRBJ1-1, with 7 bases that match TRBD1. The germline CDR1 and CDR2 sequences are SGHTA and FQGNSA. The CDR3 covers 15 residues. Unmatched junction bases numbered 7, after V lost 5 bases and J lost 1 base. CDR3 residues: CASSPQGGGNTEAFF. CDR3 nucleotide sequence: TGTGCCAGCAGCCCCCAGGGGGGGGGGAACACTGAAGCTTTCTTT.

This clonotype has a handful of counts. The chain combines TRBV6-1 with TRBJ2-7, with D uncertain. Germline loops: CDR1 MNHNS, CDR2 SASEGT. Trimming pared 4 bases from V and 6 bases from J, leaving 13 bases between. This CDR3 spans 13 amino acids. This CDR3 is CASSGAPIGEQYV. As DNA, the CDR3 is TGTGCCAGCAGTGGGGCCCCGATTGGCGAGCAGTACGTC.

In this sample, this clonotype turned up a few times. The J gene is TRBJ2-2, the V gene TRBV5-5; 8 bases align to TRBD1. The CDR3 is 16 amino acids. V trimming: 0 bases; J trimming: 0 bases; junction bases outside the gene matches: 1. The V gene's germline CDR1 is SGHKS and CDR2 YYEKEE (reference sequence). The DNA of the CDR3 is TGTGCCAGCAGCTTGGTGACAGGGGCGAACACCGGGGAGCTGTTTTTT. This codes for CASSLVTGANTGELFF.

J is TRBJ2-1 and V is TRBV24-1, with 11 bases that match TRBD1. V was pared by 8 bases and J by 8 bases, with 4 bases of the junction left unmatched. CDR1 KGHDR and CDR2 SFDVKD come from the germline V gene. This CDR3 is built from 13 residues. CDR3 bases: TGTGCCACCAACGGACAGGGGGCTTATGAGCAGTTCTTC. It yields the protein CATNGQGAYEQFF.

This clonotype was seen a few times. This chain connects TRBV2 to TRBJ2-7, with D tentatively TRBD1 (5 bases). V lost 4 bases, J lost 2 bases, and 15 bases lay in between. The CDR3 runs 15 residues. Germline-derived CDR1 and CDR2 are SNHLY and FYNNEI. The CDR3 bases are TGTGCCAGCAGTGCAGAGGTACAGGCGGCCTACGAGCAGTACTTC. It is translated as CASSAEVQAAYEQYF.

This clonotype has a handful of counts. The J gene is TRBJ2-7, the V gene TRBV20-1; a weak D match, TRBD1 (6 bases). CDR3 length equals 17 residues. The ends were cut back, 0 bases at V and 4 bases at J, with 22 bases in the middle. Per the germline V gene, CDR1 is DFQATT and CDR2 is SNEGSKA (reference sequence). The DNA of the CDR3 is TGCAGTGCTAGAGATACGAACTTAGGTTGGGGGCGATACGAGCAGTACTTC. It encodes CSARDTNLGWGRYEQYF.